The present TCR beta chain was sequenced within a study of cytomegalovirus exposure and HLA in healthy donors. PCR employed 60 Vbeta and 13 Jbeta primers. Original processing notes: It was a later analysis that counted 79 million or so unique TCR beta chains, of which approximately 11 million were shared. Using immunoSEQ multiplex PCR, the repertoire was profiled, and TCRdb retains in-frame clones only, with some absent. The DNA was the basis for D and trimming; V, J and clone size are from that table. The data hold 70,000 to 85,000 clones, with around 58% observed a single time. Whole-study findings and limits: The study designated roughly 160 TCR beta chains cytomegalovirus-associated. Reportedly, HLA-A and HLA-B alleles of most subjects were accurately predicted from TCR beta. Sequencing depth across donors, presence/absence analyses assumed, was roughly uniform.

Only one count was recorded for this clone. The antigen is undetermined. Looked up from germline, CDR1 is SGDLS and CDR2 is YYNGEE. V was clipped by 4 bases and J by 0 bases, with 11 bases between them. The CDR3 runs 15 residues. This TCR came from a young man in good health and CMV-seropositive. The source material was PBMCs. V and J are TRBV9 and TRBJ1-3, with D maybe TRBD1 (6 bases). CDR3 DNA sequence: TGTGCCAGCAGCCTACGACAGGACTCTGGAAACACCATATATTTT. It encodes CASSLRQDSGNTIYF.